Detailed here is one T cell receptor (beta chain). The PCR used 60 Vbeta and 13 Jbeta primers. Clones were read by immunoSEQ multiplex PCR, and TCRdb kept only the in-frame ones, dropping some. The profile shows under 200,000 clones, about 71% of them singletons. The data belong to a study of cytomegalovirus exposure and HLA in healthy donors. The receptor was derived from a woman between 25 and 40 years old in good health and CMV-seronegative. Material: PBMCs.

CDR3 DNA sequence: TGTGCCAGCAGCCACCCACGGGACAGGGTTACTGAAGCTTTCTTT. It specifies CASSHPRDRVTEAFF. The genes are TRBV4-2 and TRBJ1-1; the match to TRBD1 covers 9 bases. The germline V gene encodes CDR1 LGHNA and CDR2 YNFKEQ. V shed 3 bases and J 5 bases; nucleotides not matched to a gene: 7. This CDR3 has 15 amino acids.